This TCR beta chain was recovered during a study of OX40 agonist ivuxolimab in advanced cancers. Study at large: As their treatment, patients were administered ivuxolimab, an agonistic anti-OX40 (CD134) antibody.

With respect to this clone: Its antigen is currently unknown.

This table comes from immunoSEQ multiplex PCR, and its TCRdb copy is limited to in-frame clones, with some not included. The data contain roughly 39,000 clones, 80% to 90% of them singletons. Per germline, CDR1 LNHDA and CDR2 SQIVND (reference sequence). V gave up 9 bases and J gave up 5 bases, with 19 bases separating them. The CDR3 is made up of 14 amino acids. Overall study findings and caveats: In general, CD8+ T cells held more expanded clones than CD4+ did, on average. Antigen specificity was not determined for the expanded peripheral T cells. Clones of CD4+ and CD8+ blood T cells grew by week 6 at doses of 0.1 to 3.0 mg/kg.

V usage is TRBV19 and J usage is TRBJ1-1, with D possibly matching TRBD1 (5 bases). The starting material was CD4+ or CD8+ T cells sorted from blood, obtained in a trial of the OX40 agonist ivuxolimab. The sequence was collected from an adult with an advanced solid tumor such as melanoma, head and neck, liver or kidney cancer. In DNA, the CDR3 is TGTGCCAGGAGAAGTGACAGAGGAAAGACTGAAGCTTTCTTT. Translating gives CARRSDRGKTEAFF.